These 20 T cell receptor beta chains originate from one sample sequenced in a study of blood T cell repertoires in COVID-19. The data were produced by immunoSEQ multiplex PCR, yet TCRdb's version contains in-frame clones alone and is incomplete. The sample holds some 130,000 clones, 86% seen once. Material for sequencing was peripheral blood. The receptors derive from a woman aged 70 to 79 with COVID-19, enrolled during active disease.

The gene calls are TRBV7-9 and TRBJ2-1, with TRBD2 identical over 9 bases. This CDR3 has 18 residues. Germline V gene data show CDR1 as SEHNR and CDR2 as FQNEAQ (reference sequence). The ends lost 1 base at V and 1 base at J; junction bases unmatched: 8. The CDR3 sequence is CASSLVLGLAGSYNEQFF. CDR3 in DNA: TGTGCCAGCAGCTTAGTCTTGGGTCTAGCGGGGTCCTACAATGAGCAGTTCTTC.

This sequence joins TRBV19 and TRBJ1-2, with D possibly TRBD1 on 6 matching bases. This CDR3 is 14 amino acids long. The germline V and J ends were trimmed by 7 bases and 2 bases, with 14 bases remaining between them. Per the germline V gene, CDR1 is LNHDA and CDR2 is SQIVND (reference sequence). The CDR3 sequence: CASNTLQGNYGYTF. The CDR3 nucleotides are TGTGCCAGTAATACCTTACAGGGAAACTATGGCTACACCTTC.

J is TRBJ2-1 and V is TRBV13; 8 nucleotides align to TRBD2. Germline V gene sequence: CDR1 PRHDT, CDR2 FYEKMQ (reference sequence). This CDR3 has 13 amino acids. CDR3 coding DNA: TGTGCGGCCCCCCGGGGGGGCCGGGATGAGCAGTTCTTC. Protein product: CAAPRGGRDEQFF.

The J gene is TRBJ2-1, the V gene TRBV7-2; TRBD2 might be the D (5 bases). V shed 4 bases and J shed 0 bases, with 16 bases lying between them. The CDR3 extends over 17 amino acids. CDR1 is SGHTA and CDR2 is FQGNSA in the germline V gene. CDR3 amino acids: CASSSSGRVSSYNEQFF. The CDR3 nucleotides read TGTGCCAGCAGCTCGAGCGGACGGGTGAGCTCCTACAATGAGCAGTTCTTC.

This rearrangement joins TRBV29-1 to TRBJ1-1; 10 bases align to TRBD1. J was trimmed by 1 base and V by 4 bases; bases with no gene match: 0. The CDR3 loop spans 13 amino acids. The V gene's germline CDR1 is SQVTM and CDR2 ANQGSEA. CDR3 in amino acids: CSVGTGGNTEAFF. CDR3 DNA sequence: TGCAGCGTTGGGACAGGGGGGAACACTGAAGCTTTCTTT.

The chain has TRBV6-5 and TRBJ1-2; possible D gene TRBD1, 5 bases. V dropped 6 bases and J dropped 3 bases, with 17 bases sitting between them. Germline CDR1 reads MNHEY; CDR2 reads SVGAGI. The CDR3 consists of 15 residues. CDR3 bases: TGTGCCAGCAGCTTCAGGGTGTTCACGGACTATGGCTACACCTTC. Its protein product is CASSFRVFTDYGYTF.

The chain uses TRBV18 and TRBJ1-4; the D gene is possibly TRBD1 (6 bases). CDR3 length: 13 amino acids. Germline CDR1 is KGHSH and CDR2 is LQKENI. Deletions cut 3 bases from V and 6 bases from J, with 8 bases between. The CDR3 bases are TGTGCCAGCTCACCTTCAGGGGATGAAAAACTGTTTTTT. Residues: CASSPSGDEKLFF.

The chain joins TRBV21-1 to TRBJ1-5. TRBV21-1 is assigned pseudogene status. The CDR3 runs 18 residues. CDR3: CASTSLRLRGKRNQPQHF. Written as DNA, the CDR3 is TGTGCCAGCACCTCACTCCGCCTGCGGGGGAAGCGCAATCAGCCCCAGCATTTT.

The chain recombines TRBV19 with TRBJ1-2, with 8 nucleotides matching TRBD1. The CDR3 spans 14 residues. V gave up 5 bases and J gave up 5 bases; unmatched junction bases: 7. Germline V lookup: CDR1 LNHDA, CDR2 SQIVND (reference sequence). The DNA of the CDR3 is TGTGCCAGTAGTCGGACAGGGCTGGGGTATGGCTACACCTTC. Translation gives CASSRTGLGYGYTF.

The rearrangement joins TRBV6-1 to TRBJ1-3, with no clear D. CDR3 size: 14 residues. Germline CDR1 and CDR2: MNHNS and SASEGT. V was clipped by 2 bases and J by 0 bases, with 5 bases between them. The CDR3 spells CASSEKSSGNTIYF. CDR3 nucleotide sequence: TGTGCCAGCAGTGAAAAGAGCTCTGGAAACACCATATATTTT.

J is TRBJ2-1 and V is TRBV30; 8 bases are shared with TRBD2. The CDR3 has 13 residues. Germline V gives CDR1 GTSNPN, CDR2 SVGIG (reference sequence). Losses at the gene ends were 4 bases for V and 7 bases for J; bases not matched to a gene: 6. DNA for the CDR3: TGTGCCTGGAATGCGGGGGGCCTGAATGAGCAGTTCTTC. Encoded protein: CAWNAGGLNEQFF.

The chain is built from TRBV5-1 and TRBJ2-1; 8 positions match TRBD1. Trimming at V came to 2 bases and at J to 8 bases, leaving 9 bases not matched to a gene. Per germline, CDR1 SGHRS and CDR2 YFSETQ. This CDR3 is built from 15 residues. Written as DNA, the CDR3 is TGCGCCAGCAGCTTTGGGGGTCAGGGGGCGTATGAGCAGTTCTTC. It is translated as CASSFGGQGAYEQFF.

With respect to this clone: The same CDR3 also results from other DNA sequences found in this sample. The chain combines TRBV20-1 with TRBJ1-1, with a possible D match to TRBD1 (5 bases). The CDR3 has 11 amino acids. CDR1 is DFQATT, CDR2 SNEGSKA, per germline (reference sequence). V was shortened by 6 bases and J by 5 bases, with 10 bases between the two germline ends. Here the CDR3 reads CSARGGTEAFF. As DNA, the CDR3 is TGCAGTGCCCGGGGGGGGACTGAAGCTTTCTTT.

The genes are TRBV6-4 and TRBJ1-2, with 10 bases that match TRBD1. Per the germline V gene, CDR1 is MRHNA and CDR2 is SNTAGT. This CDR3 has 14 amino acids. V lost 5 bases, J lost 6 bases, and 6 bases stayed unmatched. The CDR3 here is CASSLTGGRDGYTF. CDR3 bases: TGTGCCAGCAGTCTGACAGGGGGCCGGGATGGCTACACCTTC.

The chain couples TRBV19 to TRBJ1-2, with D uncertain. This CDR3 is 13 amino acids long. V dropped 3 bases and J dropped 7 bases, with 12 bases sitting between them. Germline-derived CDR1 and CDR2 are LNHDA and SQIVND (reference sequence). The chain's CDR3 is CASSIFGGSGYTF. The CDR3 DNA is TGTGCCAGTAGTATCTTCGGCGGGAGTGGCTACACCTTC.

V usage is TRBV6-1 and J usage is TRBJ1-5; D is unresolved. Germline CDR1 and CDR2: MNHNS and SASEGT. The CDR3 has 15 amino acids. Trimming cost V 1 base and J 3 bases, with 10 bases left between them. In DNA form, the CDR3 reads TGTGCCAGCAGTGAAGGTGGTCGGTACAATCAGCCCCAGCATTTT. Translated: CASSEGGRYNQPQHF.

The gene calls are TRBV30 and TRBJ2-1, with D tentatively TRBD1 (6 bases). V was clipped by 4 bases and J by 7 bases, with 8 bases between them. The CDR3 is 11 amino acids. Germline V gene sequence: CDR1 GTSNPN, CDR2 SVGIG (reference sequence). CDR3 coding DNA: TGTGCCTGGAACCAGGGGAATGAGCAGTTCTTC. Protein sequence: CAWNQGNEQFF. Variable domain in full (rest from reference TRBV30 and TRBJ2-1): SQTIHQWPATLVQPVGSPLSLECTVEGTSNPNLYWYRQAAGRGLQLLFYSVGIGQISSEVPQNLSASRPQDRQFILSSKKLLLSDSGFYLCAWNQGNEQFFGPGTRLTVL.

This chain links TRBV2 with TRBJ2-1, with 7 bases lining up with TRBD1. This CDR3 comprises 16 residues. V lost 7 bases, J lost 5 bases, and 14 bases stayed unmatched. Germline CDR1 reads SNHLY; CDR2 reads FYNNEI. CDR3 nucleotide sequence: TGTGCCAGCACCCCCCAGGGGGTGATAGGGAACAATGAGCAGTTCTTC. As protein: CASTPQGVIGNNEQFF.

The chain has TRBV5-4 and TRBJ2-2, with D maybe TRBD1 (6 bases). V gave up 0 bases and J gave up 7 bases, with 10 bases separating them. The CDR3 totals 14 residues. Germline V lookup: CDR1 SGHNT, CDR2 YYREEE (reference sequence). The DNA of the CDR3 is TGTGCCAGCAGCTTGGACCAGGGGATCGGGGAGCTGTTTTTT. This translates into CASSLDQGIGELFF.

The DNA of the CDR3 is TGTGCCAGCAGCTTGCCGAACAGGGGATGGAACTATGGCTACACCTTC. The encoded protein is CASSLPNRGWNYGYTF. The V and J genes are TRBV5-5 and TRBJ1-2, with 7 positions matching TRBD1. J was trimmed by 2 bases and V by 1 base; bases with no gene match: 8. This CDR3 is built from 16 residues. The germline gives CDR1 SGHKS, CDR2 YYEKEE (reference sequence).